Shown below are 25 T cell receptor beta chains from a single sample sequenced in a study of cytomegalovirus exposure and HLA in healthy donors. 60 Vbeta and 13 Jbeta primers were used in PCR. Sequenced by immunoSEQ multiplex PCR; TCRdb stores in-frame clones only, minus some. The sample holds some 120,000 clones, over 60% seen once. Sequencing input: PBMCs. Receptors originate from a young man in good health and CMV-seropositive.

V and J are TRBV18 and TRBJ2-7; 8 bases are a match to TRBD2. The CDR3 sequence is 15 residues long. Looked up from germline, CDR1 is KGHSH and CDR2 is LQKENI. Losses at the gene ends were 2 bases for V and 0 bases for J; bases not matched to a gene: 3. This CDR3 is CASSPGRGVSYEQYF. Here the CDR3 DNA reads TGTGCCAGCTCACCAGGGCGGGGGGTCTCCTACGAGCAGTACTTC.

This clone was observed a few times. The chain recombines TRBV4-1 with TRBJ2-1, with D maybe TRBD2 (6 bases). In germline, CDR1 is MGHRA, CDR2 YSYEKL. The CDR3 has 16 residues. V was pared by 5 bases and J by 9 bases, with 23 bases between. The chain's CDR3 is CASSWPVRAGIGEQFF. In DNA form, the CDR3 reads TGCGCCAGCAGCTGGCCCGTTCGGGCGGGGATCGGTGAGCAGTTCTTC.

The rearrangement joins TRBV10-3 to TRBJ1-2; 10 nucleotides line up with TRBD1. Germline loops: CDR1 ENHRY, CDR2 SYGVKD. The CDR3 contains 14 residues. V was clipped by 6 bases and J by 2 bases; unmatched bases: 3. CDR3 residues: CAISPTGGNYGYTF. CDR3 DNA sequence: TGTGCCATCAGCCCGACAGGGGGCAACTATGGCTACACCTTC.

This chain links TRBV11-2 with TRBJ1-2; D call uncertain. CDR1 is SGHAT and CDR2 is FQNNGV in the germline V gene. V lost 5 bases and J lost 4, with 14 bases in between. The CDR3 length is 14 residues. The CDR3 is CASSPEGTIYGYTF. CDR3 DNA sequence: TGTGCCAGCAGCCCAGAGGGCACCATCTATGGCTACACCTTC.

V usage is TRBV4-3 and J usage is TRBJ1-3; TRBD1 might be the D (6 bases). V was shortened by 2 bases and J by 2 bases, with 13 bases between the two germline ends. CDR3 length: 16 amino acids. Per the germline V gene, CDR1 is LGHNA and CDR2 is YSLEER. CDR3 protein: CASSQYRQEAGNTIYF. The DNA for the CDR3 is TGCGCCAGCAGCCAATATAGACAGGAGGCTGGAAACACCATATATTTT.

In this sample, this clone turned up once. V is TRBV7-2 and J is TRBJ2-2; no clear D gene. The CDR3 has 14 amino acids. Germline V CDR1 and CDR2: SGHTA, FQGNSA. V was trimmed by 1 base and J by 2 bases, leaving 5 bases between them. The DNA for the CDR3 is TGTGCCAGCAGCTTAGGTCGTAACACCGGGGAGCTGTTTTTT. Encoded protein: CASSLGRNTGELFF.

The CDR3 sequence: CASSSQQGYSSSTDTQYF. CDR3 DNA: TGTGCCAGCAGCTCCCAACAGGGATACTCCTCTAGCACAGATACGCAGTATTTT. The V gene is TRBV7-9, the J gene TRBJ2-3, with a weak D call TRBD1 (6 bases). CDR3 length equals 18 residues. V lost 4 bases, J lost 0 bases, and 20 bases lay in between. The germline V gene has CDR1 SEHNR and CDR2 FQNEAQ (reference sequence). The full variable domain, rest sourced from reference TRBV7-9 and TRBJ2-3, is DTGVSQNPRHKITKRGQNVTFRCDPISEHNRLYWYRQTLGQGPEFLTYFQNEAQLEKSRLLSDRFSAERPKGSFSTLEIQRTEQGDSAMYLCASSSQQGYSSSTDTQYFGPGTRLTVL.

This chain connects TRBV6-4 to TRBJ1-2, with D uncertain. V lost 4 bases, J lost 2 bases, and 8 bases lay in between. The germline gives CDR1 MRHNA, CDR2 SNTAGT. The CDR3 runs 13 residues. The CDR3 region is CASSGGINYGYTF. The CDR3, as DNA: TGTGCCAGCAGTGGCGGGATAAACTATGGCTACACCTTC.

This clone was recorded a few times. The rearrangement uses TRBV4-3 and TRBJ1-1; D gene uncertain. Trimming shortened V by 4 bases and J by 5 bases, and 17 bases separated the two germline ends. The V gene's germline CDR1 is LGHNA and CDR2 YSLEER. The CDR3 contains 15 residues. The CDR3 is CASSPSRATGTEAFF. Written as DNA, the CDR3 is TGCGCCAGCAGCCCCTCCCGGGCCACGGGAACTGAAGCTTTCTTT.

The gene calls are TRBV19 and TRBJ2-7; 10 bases align to TRBD2. The length of the CDR3 is 14 residues. Unmatched junction bases numbered 7, after V lost 7 bases and J lost 4 bases. Germline V lookup: CDR1 LNHDA, CDR2 SQIVND (reference sequence). Here the CDR3 DNA reads TGTGCCAGTACTCCGGCTAGCGGGGGATACGAGCAGTACTTC. Encoded protein: CASTPASGGYEQYF.

There are a few counts of this clone. The CDR3 loop is CASRLAGGANYGYTF. For the CDR3, the DNA is TGTGCCAGCAGACTAGCGGGGGGAGCTAACTATGGCTACACCTTC. The gene calls are TRBV6-1 and TRBJ1-2; D might be TRBD1 (5 bases). This CDR3 has 15 residues. The germline V and J ends were trimmed by 6 bases and 0 bases, with 14 bases remaining between them. Germline V CDR1 and CDR2: MNHNS, SASEGT.

Here the CDR3 reads CASSLNSQGAGNTIYF. CDR3 bases: TGTGCCAGCAGCTTAAACTCGCAGGGGGCTGGAAACACCATATATTTT. The J gene is TRBJ1-3, the V gene TRBV7-2, with 7 bases aligning to TRBD1. This CDR3 has 16 amino acids. The J segment lost 2 bases and the V segment lost 2 bases, leaving 6 bases of the junction unmatched. Germline loops: CDR1 SGHTA, CDR2 FQGNSA.

The rearrangement uses TRBV19 and TRBJ2-3; 10 bases agree with TRBD2. With 10 bases clipped from V and 1 base from J, the junction kept 2 bases outside the gene matches. Germline values: CDR1 LNHDA, CDR2 SQIVND (reference sequence). The length of the CDR3 is 13 residues. The CDR3 region has the DNA TGTGCCACCAGCGGGGGGGGCACAGATACGCAGTATTTT. Amino acids: CATSGGGTDTQYF.

The chain employs TRBV18 and TRBJ2-4, with TRBD1 matching over 7 bases. Germline CDR1 KGHSH, CDR2 LQKENI. Germline trimming cut 3 bases from V and 0 bases from J; bases unmatched to any gene: 2. The CDR3 consists of 15 residues. The CDR3 sequence is CASSPDRVAKNIQYF. CDR3 coding DNA: TGTGCCAGCTCACCCGACAGGGTAGCCAAAAACATTCAGTACTTC. Combining the CDR3 with reference TRBV18 and TRBJ2-4 gives the whole variable domain NAGVMQNPRHLVRRRGQEARLRCSPMKGHSHVYWYRQLPEEGLKFMVYLQKENIIDESGMPKERFSAEFPKEGPSILRIQQVVRGDSAAYFCASSPDRVAKNIQYFGAGTRLSVL.

This chain uses TRBV11-2 with TRBJ2-3; tentative D call: TRBD2 (6 bases). Germline CDR1 reads SGHAT; CDR2 reads FQNNGV. This CDR3 is built from 16 residues. Trimming took 0 bases from V and 3 from J, leaving 13 bases between them. CDR3 protein: CASSLDLRGGTDTQYF. The CDR3 bases are TGTGCCAGCAGCTTAGACCTTCGTGGGGGGACAGATACGCAGTATTTT. The full variable domain, with the rest looked up from reference TRBV11-2 and TRBJ2-3, is EAGVAQSPRYKIIEKRQSVAFWCNPISGHATLYWYQQILGQGPKLLIQFQNNGVVDDSQLPKDRFSAERLKGVDSTLKIQPAKLEDSAVYLCASSLDLRGGTDTQYFGPGTRLTVL.

This chain links TRBV29-1 with TRBJ1-1, with 10 nucleotides matching TRBD1. CDR3 length: 13 amino acids. From germline, CDR1 is SQVTM and CDR2 ANQGSEA. The trim removed 7 bases at V and 10 bases at J, leaving 12 bases unmatched. CDR3 residues: CSARTGGEARAFF. In DNA form, the CDR3 reads TGCAGCGCTCGGACAGGGGGAGAAGCCCGAGCTTTCTTT.

DNA for the CDR3: TGTGCCAGCAGCCATCAGGGGTCCAACTCTGGAAACACCATATATTTT. It is translated as CASSHQGSNSGNTIYF. V usage is TRBV14 and J usage is TRBJ1-3, with D possibly TRBD1 on 6 matching bases. Between the trimmed V and J ends, which lost 3 bases and 0 bases, there was a span of 12 bases. The CDR3 has 16 amino acids. Germline-derived CDR1 and CDR2 are SGHDN and FVKESK.

The chain links TRBV19 to TRBJ1-2; 7 bases fit TRBD1. This CDR3 contains 15 residues. Per the germline V gene, CDR1 is LNHDA and CDR2 is SQIVND (reference sequence). With V trimmed by 9 bases and J by 1 base, 11 bases remained unmatched. In DNA, the CDR3 is TGTGCCAGCAGCCCTCGGACAGGTGTTAACTATGGCTACACCTTC. Its protein product is CASSPRTGVNYGYTF. The full variable domain, completed using reference TRBV19 and TRBJ1-2, is DGGITQSPKYLFRKEGQNVTLSCEQNLNHDAMYWYRQDPGQGLRLIYYSQIVNDFQKGDIAEGYSVSREKKESFPLTVTSAQKNPTAFYLCASSPRTGVNYGYTFGSGTRLTVV.

The chain couples TRBV23-1 to TRBJ1-6, with 7 bases lining up with TRBD1. TRBV23-1 is an ORF; its function is uncertain. The trim removed 0 bases at V and 6 bases at J, leaving 2 bases unmatched. The CDR3 length is 15 residues. CDR3 loop: CASSQSTGLNSPLHF. CDR3 nucleotide sequence: TGCGCCAGCAGTCAATCGACAGGGCTTAATTCACCCCTCCACTTT.

The V call is TRBV5-1, the J call TRBJ1-1, with 7 bases fitting TRBD1. This CDR3 is built from 14 residues. Germline lookup yields CDR1 SGHRS and CDR2 YFSETQ. After removal of 2 bases from V and 7 bases from J, the junction contained 8 bases not matched to a gene. The CDR3 region has the DNA TGCGCCAGCAGCTTCGCCGGCAGGGGGAGTGAAGCTTTCTTT. It translates to CASSFAGRGSEAFF.

This clone was recorded at least ten times. The gene calls are TRBV7-9 and TRBJ1-1, with 10 positions matching TRBD1. The CDR3 length is 15 residues. Trimming removed 5 bases from V and 4 bases from J; junction bases left unmatched: 7. Germline V gene data show CDR1 as SEHNR and CDR2 as FQNEAQ (reference sequence). The CDR3 region is CASSLGTGEGTEAFF. In DNA, the CDR3 is TGTGCCAGCAGCCTAGGGACAGGGGAGGGCACTGAAGCTTTCTTT.

This clone was counted between two and nine times. This chain uses TRBV28 with TRBJ1-2; D may be TRBD1 (5 bases). V was cut by 1 base and J by 2 bases, with 8 bases left in between. The CDR3 consists of 14 residues. Germline lookup yields CDR1 MDHEN and CDR2 SYDVKM. In DNA form, the CDR3 reads TGTGCCAGCAGTTTATCGGGGGAGAACTATGGCTACACCTTC. Translation: CASSLSGENYGYTF.

The V gene is TRBV14, the J gene TRBJ2-1, with TRBD2 identical over 12 bases. This CDR3 is 17 amino acids long. The germline gives CDR1 SGHDN, CDR2 FVKESK. V dropped 1 base and J dropped 7; count of bases not matched to a gene: 8. CDR3: CASSQGASGGAINEQFF. The CDR3 DNA follows: TGTGCCAGCAGCCAAGGAGCTAGCGGGGGGGCCATTAATGAGCAGTTCTTC.

The rearrangement joins TRBV30 to TRBJ2-5; D not certain. The CDR3 sequence is 13 residues long. V was pared by 3 bases and J by 2 bases, with 10 bases between. Germline-derived CDR1 and CDR2 are GTSNPN and SVGIG (reference sequence). The CDR3 protein is CAWRPKLQETQYF. CDR3 nucleotide sequence: TGTGCCTGGAGACCTAAGTTACAAGAGACCCAGTACTTC.

The chain couples TRBV28 to TRBJ1-1; D unresolved. The CDR3 is 14 amino acids. The germline V gene encodes CDR1 MDHEN and CDR2 SYDVKM. Trimming removed 2 bases at V and 1 base at J, with 8 bases between. CDR3 residues: CASSLGRENTEAFF. CDR3 coding DNA: TGTGCCAGCAGTTTAGGGCGGGAGAACACTGAAGCTTTCTTT.